This TCR beta chain was obtained from a study of blood T cell repertoires in COVID-19. For the study at large: Italy, Spain and the United States were the sources of the convalescent and acute COVID-19 samples.

CDR3 length: 15 residues. The V end lost 5 bases, the J end lost 4 bases, and 17 bases lay between the germline ends. Germline V lookup: CDR1 LGHNA, CDR2 YNFKEQ. The table came from immunoSEQ multiplex PCR; TCRdb's copy has only in-frame clones and leaves some out. Of 450,000 or so clones listed, about 91% are singletons. J is TRBJ2-5 and V is TRBV4-2, with D maybe TRBD2 (5 bases). The clonotype was recovered from a man aged 18 to 29 with COVID-19, enrolled during active disease. Sequenced: peripheral blood. CDR3 protein: CASSGPGLAGETQYF. CDR3 DNA sequence: TGTGCCAGCAGCGGCCCCGGGCTAGCAGGAGAGACCCAGTACTTC.